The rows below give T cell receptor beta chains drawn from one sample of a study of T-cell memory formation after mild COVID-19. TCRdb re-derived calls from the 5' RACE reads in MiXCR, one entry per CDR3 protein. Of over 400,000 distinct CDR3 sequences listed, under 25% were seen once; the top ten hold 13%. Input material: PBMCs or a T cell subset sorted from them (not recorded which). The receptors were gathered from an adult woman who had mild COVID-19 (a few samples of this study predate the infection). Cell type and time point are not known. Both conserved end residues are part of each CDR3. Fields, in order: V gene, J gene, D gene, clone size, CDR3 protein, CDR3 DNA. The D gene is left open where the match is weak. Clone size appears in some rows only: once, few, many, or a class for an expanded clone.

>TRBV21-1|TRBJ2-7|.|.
CASSKAFRPDSYEQYF
TGTGCCAGCAGCAAAGCGTTCCGGCCAGACTCCTACGAGCAGTACTTC
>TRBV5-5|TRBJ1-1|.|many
CASSFQGTEAFF
TGTGCCAGCAGCTTTCAGGGCACTGAAGCTTTCTTT
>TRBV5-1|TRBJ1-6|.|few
CASRRGADNSPLHF
TGCGCCAGCCGCCGTGGGGCAGATAATTCACCCCTCCACTTT
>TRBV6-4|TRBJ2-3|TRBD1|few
CASSLRTGTNTDTQYF
TGTGCCAGCAGTCTTAGGACAGGGACGAACACAGATACGCAGTATTTT
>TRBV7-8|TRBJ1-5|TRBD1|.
CASSQTGGNQPQHF
TGTGCCAGCAGCCAGACAGGGGGCAATCAGCCCCAGCATTTT
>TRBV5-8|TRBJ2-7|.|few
CASSGDGGRREQYF
TGTGCCAGCAGCGGGGACGGGGGCCGCAGGGAGCAGTACTTC
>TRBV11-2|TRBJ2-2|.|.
CASSGPGITTGELFF
TGTGCCAGCAGCGGCCCTGGGATCACCACCGGGGAGCTGTTTTTT
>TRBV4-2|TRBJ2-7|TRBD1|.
CASSQVLGQGTYEQYF
TGTGCCAGCAGCCAAGTTCTCGGACAGGGCACCTACGAGCAGTACTTC
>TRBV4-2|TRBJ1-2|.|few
CASSQEGGVVLYTF
TGTGCCAGCAGCCAAGAGGGTGGGGTCGTCCTCTACACCTTC
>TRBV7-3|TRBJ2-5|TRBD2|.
CASSPTGASGGANRETQYF
TGTGCCAGCAGCCCAACAGGGGCTAGCGGGGGGGCAAATCGAGAGACCCAGTACTTC
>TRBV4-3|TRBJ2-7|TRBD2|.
CASSQGRASGSYEQYF
TGCGCCAGCAGCCAAGGGCGGGCTAGCGGGAGCTACGAGCAGTACTTC
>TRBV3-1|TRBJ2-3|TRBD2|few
CASRVAGRDTQYF
TGTGCCAGCCGAGTAGCGGGACGAGATACGCAGTATTTT
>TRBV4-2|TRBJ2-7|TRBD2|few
CASSRKTTSGGFEQYF
TGTGCCAGCAGCCGGAAGACTACTAGCGGGGGATTCGAGCAGTACTTC
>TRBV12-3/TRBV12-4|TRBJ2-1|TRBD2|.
CASSSRGRAMNEQFF
TGTGCCAGCAGCAGCCGCGGGAGGGCCATGAATGAGCAGTTCTTC
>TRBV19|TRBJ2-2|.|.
CASSARVSNTGELFF
TGTGCCAGTAGCGCCAGGGTGTCGAACACCGGGGAGCTGTTTTTT
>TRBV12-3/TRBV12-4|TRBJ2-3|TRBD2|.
CASSLRAGGPDTQYF
TGTGCCAGCAGTTTAAGGGCGGGGGGGCCTGATACGCAGTATTTT
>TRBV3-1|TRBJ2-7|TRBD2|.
CASSPPRERGVYEQYF
TGTGCCAGCAGCCCCCCCCGGGAGCGGGGGGTTTACGAGCAGTACTTC
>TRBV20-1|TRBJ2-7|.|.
CTAGDTPYEQYF
TGCACGGCAGGGGACACCCCCTACGAGCAGTACTTC
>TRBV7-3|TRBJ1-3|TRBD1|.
CASSQGGSGNTIYF
TGTGCCAGCAGTCAGGGGGGATCTGGAAACACCATATATTTT
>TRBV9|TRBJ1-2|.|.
CASSVEGAGYTF
TGTGCCAGCAGCGTAGAAGGGGCCGGCTACACCTTC
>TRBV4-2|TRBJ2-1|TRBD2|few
CASSPRGSGGASYNEQFF
TGTGCCAGCAGCCCCCGGGGTAGCGGGGGGGCTTCCTACAATGAGCAGTTCTTC
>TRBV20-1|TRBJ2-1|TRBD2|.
CSARDRGTSNFF
TGCAGTGCTAGAGACAGAGGGACTAGTAATTTCTTC
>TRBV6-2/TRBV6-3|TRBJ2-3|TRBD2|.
CASSYSAFGRLTDTQYF
TGTGCCAGCAGTTACTCCGCCTTCGGGAGGCTCACAGATACGCAGTATTTT
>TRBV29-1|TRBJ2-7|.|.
CSVTGRNSYEQYF
TGCAGCGTTACAGGTAGAAACTCCTACGAGCAGTACTTC
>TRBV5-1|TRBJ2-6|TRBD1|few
CASSEGQGSGANVLTF
TGCGCCAGCAGTGAAGGACAGGGCTCTGGGGCCAACGTCCTGACTTTC
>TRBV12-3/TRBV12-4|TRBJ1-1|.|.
CASKSRDTEAFF
TGTGCCAGCAAGTCAAGGGACACTGAAGCTTTCTTT
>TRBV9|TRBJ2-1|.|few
CASSVDQGGDEQFF
TGTGCCAGCAGCGTAGATCAGGGTGGCGATGAGCAGTTCTTC
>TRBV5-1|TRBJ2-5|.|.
CASSPGSREETQYF
TGCGCCAGCAGCCCCGGCAGTCGGGAAGAGACCCAGTACTTC
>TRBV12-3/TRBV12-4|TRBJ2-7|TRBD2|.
CASSLASSGDYEQYF
TGTGCCAGCAGCTTGGCGAGTAGCGGGGACTACGAGCAGTACTTC
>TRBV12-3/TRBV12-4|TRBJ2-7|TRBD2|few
CASSNPGTSGVYEQYF
TGTGCCAGCAGTAACCCCGGGACTAGCGGGGTATACGAGCAGTACTTC
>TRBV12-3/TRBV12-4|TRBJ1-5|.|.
CASSSQIPYQPQHF
TGTGCCAGCAGTTCCCAGATCCCTTATCAGCCCCAGCATTTT
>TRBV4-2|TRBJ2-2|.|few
CASSRRGRPDTGELFF
TGTGCCAGCAGTCGAAGGGGGAGGCCGGACACCGGGGAGCTGTTTTTT
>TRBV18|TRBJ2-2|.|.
CASSTRQGAVGELFF
TGTGCCAGCTCAACACGCCAAGGGGCGGTCGGGGAGCTGTTTTTT
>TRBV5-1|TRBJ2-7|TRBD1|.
CASSLETGAREQYF
TGCGCCAGCAGCTTGGAGACAGGGGCTCGGGAGCAGTACTTC
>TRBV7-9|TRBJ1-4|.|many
CASSLGGAEREKLFF
TGTGCCAGCAGCTTAGGGGGGGCAGAACGTGAAAAACTGTTTTTT
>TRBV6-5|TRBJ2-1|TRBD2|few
CASSYDGGTSRYNEQFF
TGTGCCAGCAGTTACGATGGGGGGACTAGCAGATACAATGAGCAGTTCTTC
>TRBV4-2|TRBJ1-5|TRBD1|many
CASSQGVQGSNQPQHF
TGTGCCAGCAGCCAAGGGGTACAGGGGAGCAATCAGCCCCAGCATTTT
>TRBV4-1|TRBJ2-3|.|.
CASSQAILGTDTQYF
TGCGCCAGCAGCCAAGCGATACTAGGGACAGATACGCAGTATTTT
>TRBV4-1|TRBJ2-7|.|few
CASSPATATYEQYF
TGCGCCAGCAGCCCGGCTACAGCGACCTACGAGCAGTACTTC
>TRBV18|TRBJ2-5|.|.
CASSPPYDQQETQYF
TGTGCCAGCTCACCACCCTATGACCAGCAAGAGACCCAGTACTTC
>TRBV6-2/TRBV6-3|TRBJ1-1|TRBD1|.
CASNGQAYTEAFF
TGTGCCAGCAACGGACAGGCATACACTGAAGCTTTCTTT
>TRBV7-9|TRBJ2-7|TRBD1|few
CASSRQGRYEQYF
TGTGCCAGCAGCCGACAGGGTCGCTACGAGCAGTACTTC
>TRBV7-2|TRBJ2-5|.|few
CASSLTTFQETQYF
TGTGCCAGCAGCTTAACCACATTCCAAGAGACCCAGTACTTC
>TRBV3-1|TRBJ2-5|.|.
CASMPSGRGGGETQYF
TGTGCCAGCATGCCAAGTGGAAGGGGGGGAGGAGAGACCCAGTACTTC
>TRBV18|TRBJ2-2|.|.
CASSPPGRLDTGELFF
TGTGCCAGCTCACCACCCGGCAGGCTTGACACCGGGGAGCTGTTTTTT
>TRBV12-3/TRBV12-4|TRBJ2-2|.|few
CASSGGVAGELFF
TGTGCCAGCAGCGGAGGGGTAGCCGGGGAGCTGTTTTTT
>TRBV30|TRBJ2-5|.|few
CAWSVWEHQETQYF
TGTGCCTGGAGTGTCTGGGAGCACCAAGAGACCCAGTACTTC
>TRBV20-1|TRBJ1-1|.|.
CSARDSPNTEAFF
TGCAGTGCTAGGGACAGCCCGAACACTGAAGCTTTCTTT
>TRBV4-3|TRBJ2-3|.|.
CASSQEWTNFGTDTQYF
TGCGCCAGCAGCCAAGAATGGACTAACTTCGGCACAGATACGCAGTATTTT
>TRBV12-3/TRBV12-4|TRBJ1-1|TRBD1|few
CASTPDRGSNTEAFF
TGTGCCAGCACCCCCGACAGGGGATCGAACACTGAAGCTTTCTTT
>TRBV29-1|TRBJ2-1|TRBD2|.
CSVETGRSAYNEQFF
TGCAGCGTTGAAACCGGGAGGTCTGCCTACAATGAGCAGTTCTTC
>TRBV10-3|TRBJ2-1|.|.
CAISGGQGSYNEQFF
TGTGCCATCAGTGGGGGGCAGGGGTCGTACAATGAGCAGTTCTTC